This record looks at one T cell receptor (beta chain) sequence and its context. Germline V gene data show CDR1 as LNHNV and CDR2 as YYDKDF (reference sequence). Between the trimmed V and J ends, which lost 0 bases and 7 bases, there was a span of 17 bases. This CDR3 has 16 residues. Using immunoSEQ multiplex PCR, the repertoire was profiled, and TCRdb retains in-frame clones only, with some absent. The table includes over 120,000 clones, 85% to 90% detected once. This sample stems from a study of T cell responses to AZD1222 COVID-19 vaccine. The source is an adult in good health. The source material was peripheral blood, sampled on day 0 of AZD1222 vaccination. This chain links TRBV15 with TRBJ2-3; TRBD2 is a possible D gene (5 bases). CDR3 amino acids: CATSRDSTGKRNTQYF. The CDR3 DNA is TGTGCCACCAGCAGAGATTCAACGGGGAAACGAAATACGCAGTATTTT.